This T cell receptor beta chain was retrieved from a study of T cells expressing NK-cell markers. The germline V gene encodes CDR1 KGHDR and CDR2 SFDVKD. This CDR3 spans 16 amino acids. Reprocessing the 5' RACE reads, TCRdb reports a single entry for every CDR3 protein and omits DNA. The sample has roughly 420,000 distinct CDR3 sequences. This sequence joins TRBV24-1 and TRBJ2-3; TCRdb picks TRBD1, but there is no DNA to check that call. Sequenced material: blood T cells: a sorted CD56 or NKG2C T cell subset, CD4+ or CD8+ T cells, or bulk PBMC T cells (not recorded which). This sequence originates from a woman between 18 and 70 years old in good health. The CDR3 is CATSDQADRSPDTQYF.